This TCR beta chain came from a study of blood T cell repertoires in COVID-19. At the level of the study: T cells, B-cell-depleted T cells, or PBMCs provided the cDNA or gDNA that served as material.

In the original workflow: Nucleated cell number was recorded as an estimate derived from reference gene primer amplification. Generated by immunoSEQ multiplex PCR, the TCRdb table keeps only in-frame clones and is missing some. V and J calls and clone size are those listed in that table; D and trimming were worked out from the DNA. The sample includes more than 150,000 clones, just under 90% seen only once; the top ten take under 15%. The receptor comes from a woman in her seventies with COVID-19, enrolled during active disease. The sample comprised peripheral blood.

The CDR3 region is CASSYMTSGTDTQYF. Here the CDR3 DNA reads TGTGCCAGCAGTTACATGACTAGCGGCACAGATACGCAGTATTTT. The gene calls are TRBV6-2 or TRBV6-3 and TRBJ2-3, with TRBD2 matching 8 bases. This CDR3 has 15 amino acids. Losses at the gene ends were 2 bases for V and 1 base for J; bases not matched to a gene: 2. Germline CDR1 is MNHEY and CDR2 is SVGEGT.